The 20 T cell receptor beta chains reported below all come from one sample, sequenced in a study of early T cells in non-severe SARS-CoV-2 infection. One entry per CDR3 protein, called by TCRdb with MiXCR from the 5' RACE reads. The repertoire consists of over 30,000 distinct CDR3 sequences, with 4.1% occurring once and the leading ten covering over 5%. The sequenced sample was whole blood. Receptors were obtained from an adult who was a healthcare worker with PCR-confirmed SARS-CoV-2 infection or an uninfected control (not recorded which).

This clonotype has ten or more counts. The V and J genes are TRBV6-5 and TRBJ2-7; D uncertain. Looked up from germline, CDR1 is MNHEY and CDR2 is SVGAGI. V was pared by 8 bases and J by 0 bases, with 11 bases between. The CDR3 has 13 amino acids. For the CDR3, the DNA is TGTGCCAGCCGCCAAGCCAGCTCCTACGAGCAGTACTTC. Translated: CASRQASSYEQYF.

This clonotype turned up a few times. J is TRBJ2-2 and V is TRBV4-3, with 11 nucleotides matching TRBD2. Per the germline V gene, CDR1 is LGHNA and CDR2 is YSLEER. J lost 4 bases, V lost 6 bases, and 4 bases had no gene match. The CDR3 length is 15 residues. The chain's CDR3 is CASSSGGAITGELFF. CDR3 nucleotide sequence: TGCGCCAGCAGTAGCGGGGGGGCCATCACCGGGGAGCTGTTTTTT.

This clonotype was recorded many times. The CDR3 spells CASSRDGRTDTQYF. CDR3 in DNA: TGCGCCAGCAGCAGGGACGGGAGGACAGATACGCAGTATTTT. The chain links TRBV5-1 to TRBJ2-3; 7 bases agree with TRBD2. The ends lost 4 bases at V and 3 bases at J; junction bases unmatched: 5. CDR1 is SGHRS and CDR2 is YFSETQ in the germline V gene. The CDR3 has 14 residues.

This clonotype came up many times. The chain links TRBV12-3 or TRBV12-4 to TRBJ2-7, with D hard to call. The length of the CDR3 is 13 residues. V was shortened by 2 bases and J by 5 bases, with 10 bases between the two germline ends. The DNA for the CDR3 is TGTGCCAGCAGTTTATCTCCCGACGACGAGCAGTACTTC. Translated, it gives CASSLSPDDEQYF.

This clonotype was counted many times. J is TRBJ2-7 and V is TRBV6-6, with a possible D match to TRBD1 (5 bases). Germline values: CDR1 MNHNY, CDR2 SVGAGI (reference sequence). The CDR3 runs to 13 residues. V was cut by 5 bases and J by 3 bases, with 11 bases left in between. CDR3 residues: CASSPSDNYEQYF. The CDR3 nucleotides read TGTGCCAGCAGTCCATCGGACAACTACGAGCAGTACTTC.

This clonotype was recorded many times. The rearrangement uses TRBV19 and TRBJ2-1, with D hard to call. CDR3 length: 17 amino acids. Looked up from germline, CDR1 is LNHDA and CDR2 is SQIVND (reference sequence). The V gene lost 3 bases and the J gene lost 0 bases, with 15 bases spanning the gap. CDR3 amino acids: CASSISTDWYSYNEQFF. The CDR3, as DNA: TGTGCCAGTAGTATTTCTACAGATTGGTACTCCTACAATGAGCAGTTCTTC.

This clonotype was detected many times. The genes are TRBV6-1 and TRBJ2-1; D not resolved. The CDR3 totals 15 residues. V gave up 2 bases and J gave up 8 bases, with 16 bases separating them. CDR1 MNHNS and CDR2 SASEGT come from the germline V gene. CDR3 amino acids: CASSEISVPGYEQFF. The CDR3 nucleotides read TGTGCCAGCAGTGAAATAAGCGTCCCTGGATATGAGCAGTTCTTC.

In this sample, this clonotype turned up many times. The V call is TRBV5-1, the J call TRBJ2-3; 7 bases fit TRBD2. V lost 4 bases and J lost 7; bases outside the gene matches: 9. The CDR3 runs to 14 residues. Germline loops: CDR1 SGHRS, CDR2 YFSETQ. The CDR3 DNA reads TGCGCCAGCAGCCCGGATTCGGGGGGAAATACGCAGTATTTT. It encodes CASSPDSGGNTQYF.

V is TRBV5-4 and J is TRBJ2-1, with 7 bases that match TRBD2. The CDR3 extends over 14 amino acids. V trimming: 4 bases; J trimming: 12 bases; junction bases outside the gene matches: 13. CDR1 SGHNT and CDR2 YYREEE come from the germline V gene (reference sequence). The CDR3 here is CASSRREGSVGQFF. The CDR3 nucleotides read TGTGCCAGCAGCCGCAGGGAGGGGTCCGTCGGGCAGTTCTTC.

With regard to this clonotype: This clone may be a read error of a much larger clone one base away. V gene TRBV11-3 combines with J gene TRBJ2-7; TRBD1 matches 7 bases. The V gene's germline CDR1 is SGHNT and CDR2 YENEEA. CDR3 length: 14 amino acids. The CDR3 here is CASSLRDSAYEQNF. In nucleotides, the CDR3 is TGTGCCAGCAGCCTCCGGGACAGTGCCTACGAGCAGAACTTC.

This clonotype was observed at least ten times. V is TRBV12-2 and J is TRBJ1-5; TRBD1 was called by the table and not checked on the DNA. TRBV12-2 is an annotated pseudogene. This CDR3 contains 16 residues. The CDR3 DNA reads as TGTGCAAGTCGCTTAGATTACAGGGAAGGCAATCAGCCCCAGCATTTT. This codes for CASRLDYREGNQPQHF.

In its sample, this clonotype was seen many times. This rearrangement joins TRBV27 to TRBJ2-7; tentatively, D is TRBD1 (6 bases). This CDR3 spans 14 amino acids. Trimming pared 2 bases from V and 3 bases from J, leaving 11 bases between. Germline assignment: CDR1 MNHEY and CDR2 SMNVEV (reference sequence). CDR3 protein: CASSLETGYYEQYF. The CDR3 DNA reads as TGTGCCAGCAGTTTAGAGACAGGTTACTACGAGCAGTACTTC.

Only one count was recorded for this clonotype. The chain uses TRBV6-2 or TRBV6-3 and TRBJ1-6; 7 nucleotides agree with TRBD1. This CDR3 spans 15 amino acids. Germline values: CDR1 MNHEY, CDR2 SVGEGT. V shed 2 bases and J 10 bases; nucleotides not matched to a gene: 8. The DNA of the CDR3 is TGTGCCAGCAGTTACAGAATCAGGGGGAGCTCACCCCTCCACTTT. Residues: CASSYRIRGSSPLHF.

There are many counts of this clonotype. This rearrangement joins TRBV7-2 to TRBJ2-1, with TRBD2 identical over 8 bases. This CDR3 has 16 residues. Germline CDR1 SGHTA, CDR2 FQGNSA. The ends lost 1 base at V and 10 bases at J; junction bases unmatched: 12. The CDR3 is CASSLVPGLGVGEQFF. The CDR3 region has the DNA TGTGCCAGCAGCTTAGTACCGGGACTAGGTGTGGGGGAGCAGTTCTTC.

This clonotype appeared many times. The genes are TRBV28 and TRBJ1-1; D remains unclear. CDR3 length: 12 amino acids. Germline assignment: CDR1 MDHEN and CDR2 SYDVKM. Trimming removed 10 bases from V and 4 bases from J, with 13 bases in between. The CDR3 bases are TGTGCCACCTCAGGTGTACTCACTGAAGCTTTCTTT. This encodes CATSGVLTEAFF.

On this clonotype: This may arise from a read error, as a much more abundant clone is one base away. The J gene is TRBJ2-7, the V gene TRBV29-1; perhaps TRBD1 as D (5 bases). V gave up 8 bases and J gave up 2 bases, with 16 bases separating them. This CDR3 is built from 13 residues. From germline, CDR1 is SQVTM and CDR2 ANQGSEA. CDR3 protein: CSIIKGPAYEQYF. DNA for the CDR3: TGCAGCATTATTAAGGGGCCAGCCTACGAGCAGTACTTC.

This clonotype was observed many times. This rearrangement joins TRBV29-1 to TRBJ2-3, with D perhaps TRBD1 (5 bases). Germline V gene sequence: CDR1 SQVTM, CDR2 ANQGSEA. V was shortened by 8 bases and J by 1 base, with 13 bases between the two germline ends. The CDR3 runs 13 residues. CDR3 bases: TGCAGCTCTGACAGCTCTGGCACAGATACGCAGTATTTT. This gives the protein CSSDSSGTDTQYF.

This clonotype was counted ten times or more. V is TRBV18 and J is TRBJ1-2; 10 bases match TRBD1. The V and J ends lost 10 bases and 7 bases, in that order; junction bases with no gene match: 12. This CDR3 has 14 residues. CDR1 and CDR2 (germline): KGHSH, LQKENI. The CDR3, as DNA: TGTGCCACCCCCGCCGGGACAGGGGATTTTGGCTACACCTTC. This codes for CATPAGTGDFGYTF.

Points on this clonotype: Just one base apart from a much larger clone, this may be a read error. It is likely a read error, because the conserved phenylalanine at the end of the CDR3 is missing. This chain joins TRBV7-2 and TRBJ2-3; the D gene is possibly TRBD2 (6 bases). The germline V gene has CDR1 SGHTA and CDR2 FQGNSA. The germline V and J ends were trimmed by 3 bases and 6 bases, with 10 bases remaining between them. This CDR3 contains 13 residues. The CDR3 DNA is TGTGCCAGCAGCTTTGGGCGGGGCGATACGCAGTATTTA. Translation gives CASSFGRGDTQYL.

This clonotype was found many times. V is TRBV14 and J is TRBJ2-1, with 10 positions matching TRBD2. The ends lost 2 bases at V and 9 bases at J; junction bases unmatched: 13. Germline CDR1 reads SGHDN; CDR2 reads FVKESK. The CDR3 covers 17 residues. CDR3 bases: TGTGCCAGCAGCCAATTAACTAGCGGGATAGGGAGAGGTGAGCAGTTCTTC. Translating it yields CASSQLTSGIGRGEQFF.